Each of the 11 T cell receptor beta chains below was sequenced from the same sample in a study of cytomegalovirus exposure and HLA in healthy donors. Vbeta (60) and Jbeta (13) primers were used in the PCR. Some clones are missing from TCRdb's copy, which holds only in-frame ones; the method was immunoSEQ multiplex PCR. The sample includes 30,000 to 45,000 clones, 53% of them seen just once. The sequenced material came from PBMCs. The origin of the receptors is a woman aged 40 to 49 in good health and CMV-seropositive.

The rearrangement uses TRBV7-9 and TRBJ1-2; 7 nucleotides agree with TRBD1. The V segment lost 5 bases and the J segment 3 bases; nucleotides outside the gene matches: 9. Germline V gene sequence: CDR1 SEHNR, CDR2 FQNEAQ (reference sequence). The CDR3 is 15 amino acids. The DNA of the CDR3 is TGTGCCAGCAGCCAACTAACCGGACAGGACTATGGCTACACCTTC. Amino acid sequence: CASSQLTGQDYGYTF.

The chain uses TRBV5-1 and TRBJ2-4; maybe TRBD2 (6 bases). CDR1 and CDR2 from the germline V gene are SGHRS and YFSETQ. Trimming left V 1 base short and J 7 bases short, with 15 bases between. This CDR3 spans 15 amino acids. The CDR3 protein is CASSLTSTRENIQYF. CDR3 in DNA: TGCGCCAGCAGCTTGACCTCGACTAGGGAGAACATTCAGTACTTC.

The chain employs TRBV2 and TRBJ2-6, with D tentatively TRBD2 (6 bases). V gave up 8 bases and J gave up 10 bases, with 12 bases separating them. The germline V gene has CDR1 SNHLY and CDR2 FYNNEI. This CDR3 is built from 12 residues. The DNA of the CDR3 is TGTGCCAGCGGCCGGGACTTAAACGTCCTGACTTTC. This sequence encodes CASGRDLNVLTF.

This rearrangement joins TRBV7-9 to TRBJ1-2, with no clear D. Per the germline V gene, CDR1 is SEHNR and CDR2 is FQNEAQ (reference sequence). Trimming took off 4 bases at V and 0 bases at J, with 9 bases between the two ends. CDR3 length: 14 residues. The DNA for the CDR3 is TGTGCCAGCAGCTACATCGGGGCTAACTATGGCTACACCTTC. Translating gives CASSYIGANYGYTF.

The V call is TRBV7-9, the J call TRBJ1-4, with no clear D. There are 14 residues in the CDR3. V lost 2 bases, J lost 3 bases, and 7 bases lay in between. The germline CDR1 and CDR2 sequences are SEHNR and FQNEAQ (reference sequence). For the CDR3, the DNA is TGTGCCAGCAGCTTAATAACAGCTAATGAAAAACTGTTTTTT. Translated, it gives CASSLITANEKLFF.

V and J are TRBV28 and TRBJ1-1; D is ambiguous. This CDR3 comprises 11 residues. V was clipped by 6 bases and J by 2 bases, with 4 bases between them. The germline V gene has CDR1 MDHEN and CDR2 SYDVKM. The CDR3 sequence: CASRLNTEAFF. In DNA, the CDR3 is TGTGCCAGCAGACTAAACACTGAAGCTTTCTTT.

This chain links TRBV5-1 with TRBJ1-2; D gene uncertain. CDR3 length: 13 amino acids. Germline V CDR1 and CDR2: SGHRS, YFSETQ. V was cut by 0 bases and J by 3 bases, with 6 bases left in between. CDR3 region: CASSLGQDYGYTF. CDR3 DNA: TGCGCCAGCAGCTTGGGGCAGGACTATGGCTACACCTTC. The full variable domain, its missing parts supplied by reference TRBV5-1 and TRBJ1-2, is KAGVTQTPRYLIKTRGQQVTLSCSPISGHRSVSWYQQTPGQGLQFLFEYFSETQRNKGNFPGRFSGRQFSNSRSEMNVSTLELGDSALYLCASSLGQDYGYTFGSGTRLTVV.

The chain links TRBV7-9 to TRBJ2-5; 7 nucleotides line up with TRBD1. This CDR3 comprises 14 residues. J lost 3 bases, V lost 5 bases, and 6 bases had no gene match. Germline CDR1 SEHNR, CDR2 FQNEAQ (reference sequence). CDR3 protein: CASSLGTVEETQYF. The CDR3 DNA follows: TGTGCCAGCAGCCTTGGGACAGTCGAAGAGACCCAGTACTTC.

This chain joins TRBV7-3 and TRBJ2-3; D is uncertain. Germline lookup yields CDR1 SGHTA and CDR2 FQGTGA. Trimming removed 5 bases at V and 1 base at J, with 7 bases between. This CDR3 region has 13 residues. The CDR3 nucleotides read TGTGCCAGCAGCCACGGTCGCACAGATACGCAGTATTTT. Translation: CASSHGRTDTQYF.

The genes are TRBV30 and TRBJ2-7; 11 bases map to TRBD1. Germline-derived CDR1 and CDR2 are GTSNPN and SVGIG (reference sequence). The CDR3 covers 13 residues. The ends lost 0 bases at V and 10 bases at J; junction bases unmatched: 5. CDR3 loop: CAWSVGTGGNQYF. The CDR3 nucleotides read TGTGCCTGGAGTGTCGGGACAGGGGGTAATCAGTACTTC.

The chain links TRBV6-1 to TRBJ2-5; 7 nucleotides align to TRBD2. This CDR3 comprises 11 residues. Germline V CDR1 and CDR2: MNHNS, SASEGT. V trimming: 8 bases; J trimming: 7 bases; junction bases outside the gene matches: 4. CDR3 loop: CASAGEGTQYF. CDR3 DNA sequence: TGTGCCAGCGCCGGGGAGGGGACCCAGTACTTC.